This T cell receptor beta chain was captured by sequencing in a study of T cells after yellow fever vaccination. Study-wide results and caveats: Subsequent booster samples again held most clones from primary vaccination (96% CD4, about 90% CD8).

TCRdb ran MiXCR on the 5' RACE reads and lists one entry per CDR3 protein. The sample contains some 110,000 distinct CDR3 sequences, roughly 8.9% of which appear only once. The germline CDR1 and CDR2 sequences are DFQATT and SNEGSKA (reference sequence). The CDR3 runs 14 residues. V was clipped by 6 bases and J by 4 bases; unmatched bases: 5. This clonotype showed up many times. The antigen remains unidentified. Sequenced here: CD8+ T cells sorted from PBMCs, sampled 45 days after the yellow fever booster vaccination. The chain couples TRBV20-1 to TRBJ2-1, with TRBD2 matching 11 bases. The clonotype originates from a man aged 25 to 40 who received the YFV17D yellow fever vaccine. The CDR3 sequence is CSAQGTSGYNEQFF. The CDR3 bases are TGCAGTGCGCAAGGGACTAGCGGATACAATGAGCAGTTCTTC.